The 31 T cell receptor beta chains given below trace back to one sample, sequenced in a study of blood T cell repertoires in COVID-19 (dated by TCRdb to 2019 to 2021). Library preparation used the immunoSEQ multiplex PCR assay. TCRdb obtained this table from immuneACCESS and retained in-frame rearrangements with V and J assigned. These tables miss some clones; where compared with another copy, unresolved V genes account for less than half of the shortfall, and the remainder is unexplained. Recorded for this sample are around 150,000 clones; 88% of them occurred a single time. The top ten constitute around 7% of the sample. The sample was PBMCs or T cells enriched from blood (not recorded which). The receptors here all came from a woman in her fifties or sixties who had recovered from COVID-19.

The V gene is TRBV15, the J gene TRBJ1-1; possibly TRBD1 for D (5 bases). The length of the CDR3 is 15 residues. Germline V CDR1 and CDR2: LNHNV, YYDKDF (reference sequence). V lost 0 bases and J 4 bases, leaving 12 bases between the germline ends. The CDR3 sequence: CATSRDFSGLTEAFF. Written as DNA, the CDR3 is TGTGCCACCAGCAGAGATTTTTCAGGGCTCACTGAAGCTTTCTTT.

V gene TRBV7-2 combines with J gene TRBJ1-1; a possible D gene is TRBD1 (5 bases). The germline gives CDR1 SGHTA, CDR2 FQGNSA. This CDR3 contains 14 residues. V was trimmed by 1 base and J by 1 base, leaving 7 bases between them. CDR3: CASSLEQGNTEAFF. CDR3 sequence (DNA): TGTGCCAGCAGCTTAGAGCAGGGGAACACTGAAGCTTTCTTT.

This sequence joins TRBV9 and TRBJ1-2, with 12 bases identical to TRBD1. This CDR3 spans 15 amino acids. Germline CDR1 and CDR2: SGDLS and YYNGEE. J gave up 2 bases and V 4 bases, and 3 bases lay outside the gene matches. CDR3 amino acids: CASSPGTGGNYGYTF. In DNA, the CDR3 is TGTGCCAGCAGCCCGGGGACAGGGGGCAACTATGGCTACACCTTC.

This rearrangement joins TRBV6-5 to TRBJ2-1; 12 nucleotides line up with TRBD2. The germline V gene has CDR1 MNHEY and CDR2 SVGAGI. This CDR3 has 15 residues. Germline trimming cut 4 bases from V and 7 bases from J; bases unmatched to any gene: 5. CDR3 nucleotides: TGTGCCAGCAGTTCGGCTAGCGGGGGGGCAAATGAGCAGTTCTTC. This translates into CASSSASGGANEQFF.

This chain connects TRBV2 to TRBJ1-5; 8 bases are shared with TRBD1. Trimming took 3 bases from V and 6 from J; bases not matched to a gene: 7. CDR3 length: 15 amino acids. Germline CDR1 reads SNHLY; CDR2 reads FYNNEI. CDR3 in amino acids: CASSDGQGVGQPQHF. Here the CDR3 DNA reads TGTGCCAGCAGTGACGGACAGGGAGTTGGTCAGCCCCAGCATTTT.

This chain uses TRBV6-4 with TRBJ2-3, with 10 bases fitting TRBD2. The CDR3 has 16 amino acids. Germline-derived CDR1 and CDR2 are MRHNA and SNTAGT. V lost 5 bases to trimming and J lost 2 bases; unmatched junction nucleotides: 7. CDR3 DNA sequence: TGTGCCAGCAGTAGCGGGGGGGCGACTTTCACAGATACGCAGTATTTT. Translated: CASSSGGATFTDTQYF.

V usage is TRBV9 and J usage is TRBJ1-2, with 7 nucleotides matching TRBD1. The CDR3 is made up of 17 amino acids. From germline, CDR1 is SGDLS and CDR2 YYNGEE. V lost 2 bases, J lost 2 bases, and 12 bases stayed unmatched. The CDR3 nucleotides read TGTGCCAGCAGCGTTTCGACAGGGCGGAAGTCGAACTATGGCTACACCTTC. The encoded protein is CASSVSTGRKSNYGYTF.

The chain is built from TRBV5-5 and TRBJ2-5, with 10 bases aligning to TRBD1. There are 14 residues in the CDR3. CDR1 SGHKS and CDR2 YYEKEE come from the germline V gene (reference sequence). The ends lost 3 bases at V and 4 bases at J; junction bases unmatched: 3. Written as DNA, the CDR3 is TGTGCCAGCAGCTCCCGGGACAGGGGAGAGACCCAGTACTTC. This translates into CASSSRDRGETQYF.

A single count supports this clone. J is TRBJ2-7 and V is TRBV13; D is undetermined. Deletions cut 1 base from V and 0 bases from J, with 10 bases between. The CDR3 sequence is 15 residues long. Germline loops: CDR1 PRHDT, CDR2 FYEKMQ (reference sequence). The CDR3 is CASSLEFWASYEQYF. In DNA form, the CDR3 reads TGTGCCAGCAGCTTAGAATTTTGGGCCTCCTACGAGCAGTACTTC.

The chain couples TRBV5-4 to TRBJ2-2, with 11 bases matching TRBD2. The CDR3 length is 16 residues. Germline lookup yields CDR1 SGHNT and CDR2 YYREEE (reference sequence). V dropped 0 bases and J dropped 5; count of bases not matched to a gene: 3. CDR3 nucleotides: TGTGCCAGCAGCTTGGTAGCGGGGGGGCGGACCGGGGAGCTGTTTTTT. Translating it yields CASSLVAGGRTGELFF.

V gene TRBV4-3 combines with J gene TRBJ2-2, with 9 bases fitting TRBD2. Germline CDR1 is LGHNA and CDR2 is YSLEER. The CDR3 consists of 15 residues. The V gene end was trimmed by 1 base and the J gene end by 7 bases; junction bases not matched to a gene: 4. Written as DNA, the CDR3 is TGCGCCAGCAGCCAAGGCGGGGGGGCGATCGGGGAGCTGTTTTTT. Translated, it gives CASSQGGGAIGELFF.

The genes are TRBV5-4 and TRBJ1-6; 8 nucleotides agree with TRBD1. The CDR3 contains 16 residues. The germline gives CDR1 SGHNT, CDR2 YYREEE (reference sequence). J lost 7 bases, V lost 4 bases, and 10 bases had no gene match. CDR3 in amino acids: CASSRDSDRGNSPLHF. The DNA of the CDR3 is TGTGCCAGCAGCCGAGATTCAGACAGGGGCAATTCACCCCTCCACTTT.

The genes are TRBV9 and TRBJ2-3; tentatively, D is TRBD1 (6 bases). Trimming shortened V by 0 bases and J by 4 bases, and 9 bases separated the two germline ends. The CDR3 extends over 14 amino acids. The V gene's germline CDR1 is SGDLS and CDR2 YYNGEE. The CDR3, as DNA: TGTGCCAGCAGCGTAGGTGGGGGCTCAGATACGCAGTATTTT. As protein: CASSVGGGSDTQYF. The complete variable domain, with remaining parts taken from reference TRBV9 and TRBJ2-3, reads DSGVTQTPKHLITATGQRVTLRCSPRSGDLSVYWYQQSLDQGLQFLIQYYNGEERAKGNILERFSAQQFPDLHSELNLSSLELGDSALYFCASSVGGGSDTQYFGPGTRLTVL.

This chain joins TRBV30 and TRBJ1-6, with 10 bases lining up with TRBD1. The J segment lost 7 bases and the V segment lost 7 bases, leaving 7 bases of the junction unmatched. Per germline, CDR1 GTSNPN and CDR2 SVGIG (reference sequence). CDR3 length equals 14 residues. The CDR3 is CAFKSGQGNSPLHF. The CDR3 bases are TGTGCCTTCAAATCGGGACAGGGGAATTCACCCCTCCACTTT.

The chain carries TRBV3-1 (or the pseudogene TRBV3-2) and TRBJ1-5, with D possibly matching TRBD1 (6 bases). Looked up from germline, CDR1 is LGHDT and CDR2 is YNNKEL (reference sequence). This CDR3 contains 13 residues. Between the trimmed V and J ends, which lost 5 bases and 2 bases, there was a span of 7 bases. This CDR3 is CASSDRRNQPQHF. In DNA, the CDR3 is TGTGCCAGCAGCGACAGGCGCAATCAGCCCCAGCATTTT.

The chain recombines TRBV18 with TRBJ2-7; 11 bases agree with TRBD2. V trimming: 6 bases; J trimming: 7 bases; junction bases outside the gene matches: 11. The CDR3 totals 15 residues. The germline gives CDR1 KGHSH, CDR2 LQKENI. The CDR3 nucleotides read TGTGCCAGCTCCCCGGGACTAGCGGACCTAGGAGAGCAGTACTTC. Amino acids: CASSPGLADLGEQYF.

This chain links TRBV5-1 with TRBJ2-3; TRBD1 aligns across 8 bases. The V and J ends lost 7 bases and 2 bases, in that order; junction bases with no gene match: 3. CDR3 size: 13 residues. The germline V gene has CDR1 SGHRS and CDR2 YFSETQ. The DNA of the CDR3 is TGCGCCAGCGGGACAGGCTTCACAGATACGCAGTATTTT. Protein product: CASGTGFTDTQYF.

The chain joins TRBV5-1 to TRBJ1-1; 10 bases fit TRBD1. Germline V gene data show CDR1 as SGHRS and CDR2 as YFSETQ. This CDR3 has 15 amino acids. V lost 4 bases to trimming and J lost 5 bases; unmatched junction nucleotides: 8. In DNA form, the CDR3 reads TGCGCCAGCAGCCTAATTGGACAGGGGGTAACTGAAGCTTTCTTT. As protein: CASSLIGQGVTEAFF.

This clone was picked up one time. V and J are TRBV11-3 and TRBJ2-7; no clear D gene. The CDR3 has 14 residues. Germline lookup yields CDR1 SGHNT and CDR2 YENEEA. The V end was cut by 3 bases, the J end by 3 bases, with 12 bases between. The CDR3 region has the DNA TGTGCCAGCAGCTTCGCCGGGTCCTACTACGAGCAGTACTTC. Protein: CASSFAGSYYEQYF.

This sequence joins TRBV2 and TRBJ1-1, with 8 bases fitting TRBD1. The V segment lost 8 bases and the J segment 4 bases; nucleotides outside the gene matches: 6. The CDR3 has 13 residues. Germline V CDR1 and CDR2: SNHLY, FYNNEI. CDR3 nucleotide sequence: TGTGCCAGCGTACAGGGGGAGGCCACTGAAGCTTTCTTT. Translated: CASVQGEATEAFF.

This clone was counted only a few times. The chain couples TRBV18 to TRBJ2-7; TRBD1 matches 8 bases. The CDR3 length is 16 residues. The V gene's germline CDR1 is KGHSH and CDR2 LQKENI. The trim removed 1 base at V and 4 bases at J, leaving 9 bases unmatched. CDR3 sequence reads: CASSPLGTGGNYEQYF. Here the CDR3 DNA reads TGTGCCAGCTCACCACTCGGGACAGGTGGGAATTACGAGCAGTACTTC.

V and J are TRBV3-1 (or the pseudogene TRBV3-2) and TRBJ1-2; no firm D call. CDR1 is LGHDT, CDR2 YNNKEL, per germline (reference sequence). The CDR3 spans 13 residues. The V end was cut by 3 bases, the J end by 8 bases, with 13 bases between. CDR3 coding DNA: TGTGCCAGCAGCCATCGGGGAGAGAGGGGCTACACCTTC. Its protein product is CASSHRGERGYTF.

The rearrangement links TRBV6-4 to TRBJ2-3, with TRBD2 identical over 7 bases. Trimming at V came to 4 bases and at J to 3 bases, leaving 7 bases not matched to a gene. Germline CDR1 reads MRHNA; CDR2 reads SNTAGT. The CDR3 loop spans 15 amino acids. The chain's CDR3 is CASSVWGGHTDTQYF. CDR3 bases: TGTGCCAGCAGTGTTTGGGGGGGTCATACAGATACGCAGTATTTT.

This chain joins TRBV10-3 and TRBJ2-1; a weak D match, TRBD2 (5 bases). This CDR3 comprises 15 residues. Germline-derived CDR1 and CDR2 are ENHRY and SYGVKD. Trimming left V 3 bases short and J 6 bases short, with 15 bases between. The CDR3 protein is CAISDGGPRVNEQFF. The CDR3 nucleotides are TGTGCCATCAGTGATGGCGGGCCCCGGGTCAATGAGCAGTTCTTC.

The CDR3 sequence: CASHVASGGANEQFF. In DNA, the CDR3 is TGTGCCAGCCATGTAGCCAGCGGGGGGGCAAATGAGCAGTTCTTC. The rearrangement links TRBV7-2 to TRBJ2-1; 10 nucleotides agree with TRBD2. Germline trimming cut 8 bases from V and 7 bases from J; bases unmatched to any gene: 11. CDR3 size: 15 residues. CDR1 is SGHTA, CDR2 FQGNSA, per germline.

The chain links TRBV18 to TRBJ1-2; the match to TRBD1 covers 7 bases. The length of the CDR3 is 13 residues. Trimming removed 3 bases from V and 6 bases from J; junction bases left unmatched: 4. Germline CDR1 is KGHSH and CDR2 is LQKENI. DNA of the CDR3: TGTGCCAGCTCACCGCTACAGGGGAATGGCTACACCTTC. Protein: CASSPLQGNGYTF.

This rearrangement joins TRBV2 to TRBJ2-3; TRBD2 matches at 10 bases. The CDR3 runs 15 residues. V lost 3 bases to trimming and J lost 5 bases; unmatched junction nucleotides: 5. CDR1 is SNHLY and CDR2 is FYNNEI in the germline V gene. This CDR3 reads CASSDQRGGRDTQYF. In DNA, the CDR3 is TGTGCCAGCAGTGATCAGCGGGGGGGCCGAGATACGCAGTATTTT.

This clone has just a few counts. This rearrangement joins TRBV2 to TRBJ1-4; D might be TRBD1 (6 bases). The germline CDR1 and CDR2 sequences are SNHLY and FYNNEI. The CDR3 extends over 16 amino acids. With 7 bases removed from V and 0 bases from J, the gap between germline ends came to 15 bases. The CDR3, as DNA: TGTGCCAGCACCGGAGACAGGCTTGCAACTAATGAAAAACTGTTTTTT. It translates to CASTGDRLATNEKLFF.

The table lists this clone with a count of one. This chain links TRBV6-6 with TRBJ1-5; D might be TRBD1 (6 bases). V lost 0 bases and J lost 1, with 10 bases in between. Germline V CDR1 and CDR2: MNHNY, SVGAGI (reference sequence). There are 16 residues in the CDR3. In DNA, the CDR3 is TGTGCCAGCAGTTACTCGACCCAGGGGAGCAATCAGCCCCAGCATTTT. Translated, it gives CASSYSTQGSNQPQHF.

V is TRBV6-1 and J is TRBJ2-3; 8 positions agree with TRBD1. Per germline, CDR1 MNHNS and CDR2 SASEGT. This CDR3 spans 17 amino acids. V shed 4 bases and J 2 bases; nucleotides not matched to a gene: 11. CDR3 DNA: TGTGCCAGCAGTGGACAGGGGATAGCCTCCACCACAGATACGCAGTATTTT. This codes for CASSGQGIASTTDTQYF.

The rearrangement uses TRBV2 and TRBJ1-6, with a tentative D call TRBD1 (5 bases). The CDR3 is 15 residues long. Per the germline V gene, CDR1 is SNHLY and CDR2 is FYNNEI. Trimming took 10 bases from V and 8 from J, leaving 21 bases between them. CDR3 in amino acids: CAIRLGTQEDSPLHF. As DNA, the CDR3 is TGTGCCATCCGACTAGGGACCCAGGAGGATTCACCCCTCCACTTT.